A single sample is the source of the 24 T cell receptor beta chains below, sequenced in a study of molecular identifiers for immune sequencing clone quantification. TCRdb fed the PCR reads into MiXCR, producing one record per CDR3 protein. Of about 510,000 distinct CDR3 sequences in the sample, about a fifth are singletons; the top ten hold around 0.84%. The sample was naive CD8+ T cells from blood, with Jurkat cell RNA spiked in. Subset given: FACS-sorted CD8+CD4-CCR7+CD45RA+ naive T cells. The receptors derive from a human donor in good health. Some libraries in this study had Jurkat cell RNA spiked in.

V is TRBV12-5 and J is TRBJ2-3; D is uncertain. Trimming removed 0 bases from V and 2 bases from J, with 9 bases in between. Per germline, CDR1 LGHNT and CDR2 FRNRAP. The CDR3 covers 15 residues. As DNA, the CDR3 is TGTGCTAGTGGTTTGGTAAAGCTGGTCACAGATACGCAGTATTTT. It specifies CASGLVKLVTDTQYF.

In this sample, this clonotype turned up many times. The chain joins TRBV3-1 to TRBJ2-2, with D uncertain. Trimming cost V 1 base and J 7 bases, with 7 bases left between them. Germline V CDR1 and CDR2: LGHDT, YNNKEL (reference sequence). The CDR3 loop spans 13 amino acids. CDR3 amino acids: CASSQGNLGELFF. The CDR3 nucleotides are TGTGCCAGCAGCCAAGGAAACCTCGGGGAGCTGTTTTTT.

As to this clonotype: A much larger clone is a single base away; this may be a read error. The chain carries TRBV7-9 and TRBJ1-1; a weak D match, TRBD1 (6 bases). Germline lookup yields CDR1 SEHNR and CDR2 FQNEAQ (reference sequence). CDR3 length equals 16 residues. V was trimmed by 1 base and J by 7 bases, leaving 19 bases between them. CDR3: CASSLGRGRGLGEAFF. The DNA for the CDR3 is TGTGCCAGCAGCTTAGGAAGGGGACGGGGGCTCGGTGAAGCTTTCTTT.

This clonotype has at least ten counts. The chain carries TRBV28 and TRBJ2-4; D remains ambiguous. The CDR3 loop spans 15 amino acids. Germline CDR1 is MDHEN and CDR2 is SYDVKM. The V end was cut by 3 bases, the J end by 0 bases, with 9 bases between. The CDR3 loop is CASSLISLAKNIQYF. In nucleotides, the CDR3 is TGTGCCAGCAGTTTGATTTCTCTAGCCAAAAACATTCAGTACTTC.

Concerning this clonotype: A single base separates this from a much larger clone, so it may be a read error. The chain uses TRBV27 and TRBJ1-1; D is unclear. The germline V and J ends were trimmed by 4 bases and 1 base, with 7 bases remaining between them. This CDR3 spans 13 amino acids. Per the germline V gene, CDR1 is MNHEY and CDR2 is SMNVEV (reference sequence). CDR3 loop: CASSYQENTEAFF. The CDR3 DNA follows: TGTGCCAGCAGTTATCAGGAGAACACTGAAGCTTTCTTT.

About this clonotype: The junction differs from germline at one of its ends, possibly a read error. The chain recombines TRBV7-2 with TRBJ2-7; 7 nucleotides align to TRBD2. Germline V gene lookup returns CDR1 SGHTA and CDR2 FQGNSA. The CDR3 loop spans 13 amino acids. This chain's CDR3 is CASSPGLGYGQYF. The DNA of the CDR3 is TGTGCCAGCAGCCCCGGACTAGGTTACGGGCAGTACTTC.

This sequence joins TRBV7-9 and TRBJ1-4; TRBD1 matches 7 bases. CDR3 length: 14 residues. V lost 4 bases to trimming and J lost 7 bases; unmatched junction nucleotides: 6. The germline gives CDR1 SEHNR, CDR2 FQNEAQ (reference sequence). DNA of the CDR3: TGTGCCAGCAGCTCCACAGGGGCAGGTGAAAAACTGTTTTTT. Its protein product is CASSSTGAGEKLFF.

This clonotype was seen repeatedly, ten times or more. The CDR3 protein is CSAGTSGTSTDTQYF. The CDR3 DNA is TGCAGTGCCGGGACTAGCGGGACTAGCACAGATACGCAGTATTTT. This chain links TRBV20-1 with TRBJ2-3, with 13 bases identical to TRBD2. Germline V gene lookup returns CDR1 DFQATT and CDR2 SNEGSKA (reference sequence). The V segment lost 6 bases and the J segment 0 bases; nucleotides outside the gene matches: 3. The CDR3 is 15 amino acids.

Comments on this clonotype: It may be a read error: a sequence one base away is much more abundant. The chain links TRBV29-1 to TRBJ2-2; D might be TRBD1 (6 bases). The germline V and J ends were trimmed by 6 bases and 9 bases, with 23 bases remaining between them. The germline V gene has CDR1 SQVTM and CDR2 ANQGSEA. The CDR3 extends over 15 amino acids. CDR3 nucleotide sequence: TGCAGCGTCGCACTCCCTACAGGGAAAGACAGGGAGCTGTTTTTT. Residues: CSVALPTGKDRELFF.

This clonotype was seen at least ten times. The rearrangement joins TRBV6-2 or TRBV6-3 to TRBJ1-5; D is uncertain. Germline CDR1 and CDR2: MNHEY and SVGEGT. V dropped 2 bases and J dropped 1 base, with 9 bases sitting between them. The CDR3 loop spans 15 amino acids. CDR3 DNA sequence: TGTGCCAGCAGTTACCTCCAGCTAAGCAATCAGCCCCAGCATTTT. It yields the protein CASSYLQLSNQPQHF.

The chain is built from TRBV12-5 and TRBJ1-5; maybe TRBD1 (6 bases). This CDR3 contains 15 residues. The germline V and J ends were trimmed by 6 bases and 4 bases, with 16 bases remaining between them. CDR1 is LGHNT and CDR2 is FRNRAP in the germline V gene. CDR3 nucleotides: TGTGCTAGTGGCCGGGGACGGGGGGCAAATCAGCCCCAGCATTTT. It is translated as CASGRGRGANQPQHF.

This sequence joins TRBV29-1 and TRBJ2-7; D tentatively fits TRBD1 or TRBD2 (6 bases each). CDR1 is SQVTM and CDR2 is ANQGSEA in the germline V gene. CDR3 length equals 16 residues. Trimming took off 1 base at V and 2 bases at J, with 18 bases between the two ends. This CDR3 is CSVEGLTGGETYEQYF. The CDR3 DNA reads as TGCAGCGTTGAAGGTCTGACCGGGGGCGAAACCTACGAGCAGTACTTC.

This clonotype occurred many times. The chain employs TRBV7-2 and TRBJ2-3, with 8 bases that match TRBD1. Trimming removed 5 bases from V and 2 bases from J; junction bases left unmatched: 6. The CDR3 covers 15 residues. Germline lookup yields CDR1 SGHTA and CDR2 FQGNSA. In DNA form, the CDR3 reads TGTGCCAGCAGCCCCGGGACAGGCGTCACAGATACGCAGTATTTT. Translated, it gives CASSPGTGVTDTQYF.

The CDR3 DNA sequence: TGTGCCAGCGGCCCAGGGGGCGGGTTCCCAGATACGCAGTATTTT. Protein: CASGPGGGFPDTQYF. This chain links TRBV11-2 with TRBJ2-3, with TRBD1 matching 8 bases. After removal of 8 bases from V and 4 bases from J, the junction contained 11 bases not matched to a gene. This CDR3 comprises 15 residues. Germline loops: CDR1 SGHAT, CDR2 FQNNGV. Full variable domain (outside the CDR3, taken from reference TRBV11-2 and TRBJ2-3): EAGVAQSPRYKIIEKRQSVAFWCNPISGHATLYWYQQILGQGPKLLIQFQNNGVVDDSQLPKDRFSAERLKGVDSTLKIQPAKLEDSAVYLCASGPGGGFPDTQYFGPGTRLTVL.

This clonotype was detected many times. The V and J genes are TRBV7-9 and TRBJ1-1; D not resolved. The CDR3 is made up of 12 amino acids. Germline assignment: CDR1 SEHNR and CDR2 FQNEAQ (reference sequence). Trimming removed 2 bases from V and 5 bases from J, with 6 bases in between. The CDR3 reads CASSLMETEAFF. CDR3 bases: TGTGCCAGCAGCTTAATGGAGACTGAAGCTTTCTTT.

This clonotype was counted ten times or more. The CDR3 loop reads CASSVASDSQPQHF. The CDR3 coding sequence is TGTGCCAGCAGCGTTGCTTCCGACAGCCAGCCCCAGCATTTT. The chain links TRBV9 to TRBJ1-5, with D possibly being TRBD1 (5 bases). Trimming left V 2 bases short and J 7 bases short, with 13 bases between. The length of the CDR3 is 14 residues. Germline V lookup: CDR1 SGDLS, CDR2 YYNGEE.

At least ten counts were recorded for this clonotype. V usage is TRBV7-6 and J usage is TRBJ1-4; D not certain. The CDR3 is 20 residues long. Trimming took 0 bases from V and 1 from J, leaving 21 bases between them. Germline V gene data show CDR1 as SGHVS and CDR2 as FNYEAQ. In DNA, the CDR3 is TGTGCCAGCAGCTTAGCGCCCGGGCACAACCTAAGGGAAACTAATGAAAAACTGTTTTTT. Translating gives CASSLAPGHNLRETNEKLFF.

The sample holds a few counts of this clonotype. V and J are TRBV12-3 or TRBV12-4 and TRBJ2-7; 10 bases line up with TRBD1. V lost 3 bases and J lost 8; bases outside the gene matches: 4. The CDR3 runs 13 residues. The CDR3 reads CASSLMGQGQQYF. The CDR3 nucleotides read TGTGCCAGCAGTTTGATGGGACAGGGGCAGCAGTACTTC.

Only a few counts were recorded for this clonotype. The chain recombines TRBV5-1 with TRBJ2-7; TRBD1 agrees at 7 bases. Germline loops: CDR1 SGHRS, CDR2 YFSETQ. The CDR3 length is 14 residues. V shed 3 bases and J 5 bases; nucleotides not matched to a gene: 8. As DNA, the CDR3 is TGCGCCAGCAGCTCAAAGGGGGCGTACGACGAGCAGTACTTC. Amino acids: CASSSKGAYDEQYF.

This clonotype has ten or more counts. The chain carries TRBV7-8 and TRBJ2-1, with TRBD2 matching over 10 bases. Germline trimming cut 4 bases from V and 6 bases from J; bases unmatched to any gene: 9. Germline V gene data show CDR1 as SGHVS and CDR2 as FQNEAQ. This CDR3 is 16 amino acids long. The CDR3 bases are TGTGCCAGCAGCTCAGCGGGGGGGCCAATAGCCAATGAGCAGTTCTTC. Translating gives CASSSAGGPIANEQFF. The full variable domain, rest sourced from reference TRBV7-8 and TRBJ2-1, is GAGVSQSPRYKVAKRGQDVALRCDPISGHVSLFWYQQALGQGPEFLTYFQNEAQLDKSGLPSDRFFAERPEGSVSTLKIQRTQQEDSAVYLCASSSAGGPIANEQFFGPGTRLTVL.

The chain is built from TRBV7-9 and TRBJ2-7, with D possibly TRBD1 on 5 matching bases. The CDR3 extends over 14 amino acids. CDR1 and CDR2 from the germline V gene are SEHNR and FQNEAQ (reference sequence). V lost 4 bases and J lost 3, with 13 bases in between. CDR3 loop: CASSSQARVYEQYF. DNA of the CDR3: TGTGCCAGCAGCTCGCAGGCCAGGGTCTACGAGCAGTACTTC.

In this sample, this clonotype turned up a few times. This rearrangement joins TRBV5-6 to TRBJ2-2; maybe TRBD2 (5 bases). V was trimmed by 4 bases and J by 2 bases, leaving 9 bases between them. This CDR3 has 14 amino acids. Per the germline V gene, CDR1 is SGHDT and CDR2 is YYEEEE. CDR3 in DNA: TGTGCCAGCAGCCCCCCTAGCAACACCGGGGAGCTGTTTTTT. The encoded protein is CASSPPSNTGELFF. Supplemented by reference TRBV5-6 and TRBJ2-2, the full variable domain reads DAGVTQSPTHLIKTRGQQVTLRCSPKSGHDTVSWYQQALGQGPQFIFQYYEEEERQRGNFPDRFSGHQFPNYSSELNVNALLLGDSALYLCASSPPSNTGELFFGEGSRLTVL.

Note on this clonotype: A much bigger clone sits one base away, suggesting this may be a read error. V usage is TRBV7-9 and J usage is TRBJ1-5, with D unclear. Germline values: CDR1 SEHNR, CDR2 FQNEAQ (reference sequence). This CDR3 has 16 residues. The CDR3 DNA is TGTGCCAGCAGCTTAGCTGTTTTGGGAATCAATCGGCCCCAGCATTTT. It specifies CASSLAVLGINRPQHF.

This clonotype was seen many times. The CDR3 sequence: CASSLAIGETDTQYF. DNA of the CDR3: TGTGCCAGCAGCTTAGCGATAGGGGAGACAGATACGCAGTATTTT. J is TRBJ2-3 and V is TRBV7-9; D is perhaps TRBD1 or TRBD2 (5 bases each). This CDR3 contains 15 residues. CDR1 is SEHNR and CDR2 is FQNEAQ in the germline V gene (reference sequence). Trimming took 0 bases from V and 3 from J, leaving 10 bases between them.